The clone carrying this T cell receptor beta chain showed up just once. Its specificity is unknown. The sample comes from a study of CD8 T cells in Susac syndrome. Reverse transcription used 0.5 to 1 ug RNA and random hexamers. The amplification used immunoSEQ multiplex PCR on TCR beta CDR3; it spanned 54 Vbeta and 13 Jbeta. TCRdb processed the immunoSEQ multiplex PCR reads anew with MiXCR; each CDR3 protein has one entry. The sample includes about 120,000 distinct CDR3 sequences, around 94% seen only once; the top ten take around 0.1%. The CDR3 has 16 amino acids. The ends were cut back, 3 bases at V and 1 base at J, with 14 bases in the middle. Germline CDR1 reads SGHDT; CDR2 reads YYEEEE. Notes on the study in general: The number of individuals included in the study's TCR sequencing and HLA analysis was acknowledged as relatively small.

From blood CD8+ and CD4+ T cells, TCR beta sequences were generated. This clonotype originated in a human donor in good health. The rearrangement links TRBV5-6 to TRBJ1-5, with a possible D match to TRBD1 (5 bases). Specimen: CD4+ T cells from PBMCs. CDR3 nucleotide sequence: TGTGCCAGCAGCTCCCTGGGGGTTTCGAGCAATCAGCCCCAGCATTTT. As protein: CASSSLGVSSNQPQHF.